The 23 T cell receptor beta chains below come from one sample, sequenced in a study of beta chain features in type 1 diabetes. Of the isolated RNA, all was reverse transcribed, and so the sequenced material was expressed TCRB transcripts. Assay: immunoSEQ multiplex PCR; the TCRdb copy retains only in-frame clones and omits some. The sample includes some 900,000 clones, roughly a sixth seen only once; the top ten take 0.02% to 0.025%. Sequencing was done on a sample of naive CD4+ T cells from blood. The origin of the receptors is a woman younger than 35 in good health.

The rearrangement joins TRBV7-3 to TRBJ1-2; tentative D call: TRBD1 (6 bases). V lost 5 bases to trimming and J lost 4 bases, with 20 bases between them. Per germline, CDR1 SGHTA and CDR2 FQGTGA. The CDR3 is 16 amino acids. The CDR3 loop reads CASSPGARVGIYGYTF. The CDR3 bases are TGTGCCAGCAGCCCGGGGGCTCGGGTGGGGATCTATGGCTACACCTTC.

The genes are TRBV9 and TRBJ2-1, with D possibly being TRBD2 (5 bases). Germline V gene sequence: CDR1 SGDLS, CDR2 YYNGEE. Between the trimmed V and J ends, which lost 4 bases and 8 bases, there was a span of 19 bases. The CDR3 runs 15 residues. The CDR3 region is CASSKTGAREDEQFF. The CDR3 DNA is TGTGCCAGCAGCAAGACGGGCGCACGGGAAGATGAGCAGTTCTTC.

This chain joins TRBV9 and TRBJ2-2; 9 nucleotides agree with TRBD1. The ends lost 0 bases at V and 6 bases at J; junction bases unmatched: 9. This CDR3 has 17 residues. Germline CDR1 reads SGDLS; CDR2 reads YYNGEE. The CDR3 here is CASSVAGQGRQAGELFF. For the CDR3, the DNA is TGTGCCAGCAGCGTAGCGGGACAGGGTAGGCAGGCCGGGGAGCTGTTTTTT.

This clone was seen ten or more times. The chain uses TRBV16 and TRBJ2-1; D is unresolved. CDR3 length: 12 residues. The V gene's germline CDR1 is KGHSY and CDR2 FQNENV. Trimming cost V 2 bases and J 4 bases, with 3 bases left between them. The CDR3 spells CASSQQYNEQFF. DNA of the CDR3: TGTGCCAGCAGCCAACAGTACAATGAGCAGTTCTTC.

CDR3 sequence (DNA): TGTGCCAGCAGGCACAGGAAGGGGGGGCAAGAGACCCAGTACTTC. This translates into CASRHRKGGQETQYF. V and J are TRBV6-1 and TRBJ2-5; possible D gene TRBD2, 7 bases. CDR1 is MNHNS, CDR2 SASEGT, per germline. Trimming stripped 6 bases from V and 2 bases from J, with 16 bases between. The CDR3 runs to 15 residues.

The J gene is TRBJ2-2, the V gene TRBV11-2; D gene unclear. The CDR3 is 14 residues long. The ends were cut back, 1 base at V and 4 bases at J, with 7 bases in the middle. Germline V gene sequence: CDR1 SGHAT, CDR2 FQNNGV. The CDR3 region has the DNA TGTGCCAGCAGCTTAGGTGGTGGCACCGGGGAGCTGTTTTTT. Protein sequence: CASSLGGGTGELFF.

A few counts support this clone. The CDR3 loop reads CASSSRGWNKETQYF. As DNA, the CDR3 is TGTGCCAGCAGTTCCCGGGGCTGGAATAAAGAGACCCAGTACTTC. The chain carries TRBV28 and TRBJ2-5; D tentatively fits TRBD1 or TRBD2 (5 bases each). The CDR3 spans 15 residues. V shed 4 bases and J shed 3 bases, with 15 bases lying between them. Germline lookup yields CDR1 MDHEN and CDR2 SYDVKM. The full variable domain, completed using reference TRBV28 and TRBJ2-5, is DVKVTQSSRYLVKRTGEKVFLECVQDMDHENMFWYRQDPGLGLRLIYFSYDVKMKEKGDIPEGYSVSREKKERFSLILESASTNQTSMYLCASSSRGWNKETQYFGPGTRLLVL.

This clone has just a few counts. This chain connects TRBV5-8 to TRBJ2-1, with 7 bases lining up with TRBD2. V lost 0 bases and J lost 8; bases outside the gene matches: 5. This CDR3 spans 14 amino acids. Looked up from germline, CDR1 is SGHTS and CDR2 is YDEGEE. The CDR3 loop is CASSLGLAGDEQFF. The DNA for the CDR3 is TGTGCCAGCAGCTTGGGACTAGCAGGAGATGAGCAGTTCTTC. Full variable domain (outside the CDR3, taken from reference TRBV5-8 and TRBJ2-1): EAGVTQSPTHLIKTRGQQATLRCSPISGHTSVYWYQQALGLGLQFLLWYDEGEERNRGNFPPRFSGRQFPNYSSELNVNALELEDSALYLCASSLGLAGDEQFFGPGTRLTVL.

This clone has a handful of counts. This rearrangement joins TRBV6-5 to TRBJ2-7; 9 bases fit TRBD2. V gave up 0 bases and J gave up 0 bases; unmatched junction bases: 3. Looked up from germline, CDR1 is MNHEY and CDR2 is SVGAGI. The CDR3 contains 16 residues. The CDR3 loop reads CASSYSVAGASYEQYF. The CDR3 DNA reads as TGTGCCAGCAGTTACTCGGTAGCGGGAGCCTCCTACGAGCAGTACTTC.

The V gene is TRBV11-2, the J gene TRBJ2-1, with 10 bases identical to TRBD2. V lost 5 bases and J lost 7; bases outside the gene matches: 14. The CDR3 consists of 17 residues. Germline V gene lookup returns CDR1 SGHAT and CDR2 FQNNGV. CDR3 protein: CASSQIRGGLATNEQFF. DNA for the CDR3: TGTGCCAGCAGCCAAATTCGCGGGGGACTAGCGACTAATGAGCAGTTCTTC.

J is TRBJ2-3 and V is TRBV5-1, with 11 bases aligning to TRBD1. Germline V CDR1 and CDR2: SGHRS, YFSETQ. The CDR3 runs to 14 residues. J was trimmed by 7 bases and V by 5 bases; bases with no gene match: 6. The CDR3 spells CASRSGQGGNTQYF. The DNA of the CDR3 is TGCGCCAGCAGGTCGGGACAGGGGGGTAATACGCAGTATTTT.

This clone was counted between two and nine times. The chain couples TRBV19 to TRBJ2-7, with 8 bases lining up with TRBD2. The ends lost 5 bases at V and 3 bases at J; junction bases unmatched: 6. Germline V CDR1 and CDR2: LNHDA, SQIVND (reference sequence). This CDR3 comprises 14 residues. The CDR3 is CASSAGTSSYEQYF. The CDR3 bases are TGTGCCAGTAGTGCCGGGACTAGTAGCTACGAGCAGTACTTC.

The chain links TRBV10-2 to TRBJ2-1; 10 bases are a match to TRBD2. The CDR3 sequence is 15 residues long. Germline V lookup: CDR1 WSHSY, CDR2 SAAADI. With V trimmed by 6 bases and J by 3 bases, 5 bases remained unmatched. The DNA for the CDR3 is TGCGCCAGCAGAGTAGCGGGAGGCCTCTACAATGAGCAGTTCTTC. Residues: CASRVAGGLYNEQFF.

This clone turned up a few times. The chain recombines TRBV7-3 with TRBJ1-1; D is unresolved. The CDR3 runs 15 residues. Trimming cost V 4 bases and J 1 base, with 13 bases left between them. CDR1 is SGHTA, CDR2 FQGTGA, per germline. CDR3 loop: CASSSQGHKNTEAFF. The CDR3 DNA sequence: TGTGCCAGCAGCTCACAAGGGCACAAGAACACTGAAGCTTTCTTT.

This clone showed up just a few times. The genes are TRBV2 and TRBJ1-5; D uncertain. V gave up 3 bases and J gave up 2 bases, with 5 bases separating them. The CDR3 totals 13 residues. Germline loops: CDR1 SNHLY, CDR2 FYNNEI. CDR3 nucleotides: TGTGCCAGCAGTGAGTTGGGCAATCAGCCCCAGCATTTT. The encoded protein is CASSELGNQPQHF.

This clone was counted only a few times. The J gene is TRBJ1-1, the V gene TRBV18, with D perhaps TRBD1 (5 bases). Germline CDR1 is KGHSH and CDR2 is LQKENI. This CDR3 region has 16 residues. V lost 3 bases and J lost 5, with 19 bases in between. In DNA, the CDR3 is TGTGCCAGCTCACCGGCTTACGGGCGATCAGGGACTGAAGCTTTCTTT. Encoded protein: CASSPAYGRSGTEAFF.

This clone was observed a few times. The chain employs TRBV7-9 and TRBJ1-2; TRBD1 aligns across 8 bases. This CDR3 comprises 14 residues. V lost 4 bases to trimming and J lost 5 bases; unmatched junction nucleotides: 6. In germline, CDR1 is SEHNR, CDR2 FQNEAQ (reference sequence). The CDR3 reads CASSSDRDGYGYTF. CDR3 nucleotides: TGTGCCAGCAGCTCGGACAGGGATGGGTATGGCTACACCTTC.

The genes are TRBV12-5 and TRBJ2-5, with a possible D match to TRBD2 (5 bases). Between the trimmed V and J ends, which lost 7 bases and 2 bases, there was a span of 14 bases. The CDR3 loop spans 14 amino acids. The germline V gene has CDR1 LGHNT and CDR2 FRNRAP. For the CDR3, the DNA is TGTGCTAGTGCTCCAGAGGGATGGCAAGAGACCCAGTACTTC. It encodes CASAPEGWQETQYF.

The V gene is TRBV2, the J gene TRBJ2-3, with D uncertain. The CDR3 totals 15 residues. Germline V CDR1 and CDR2: SNHLY, FYNNEI. V lost 3 bases to trimming and J lost 2 bases, with 12 bases between them. CDR3 sequence reads: CASSEFDTFTDTQYF. CDR3 nucleotides: TGTGCCAGCAGTGAGTTTGACACCTTCACAGATACGCAGTATTTT.

The CDR3 coding sequence is TGCAGTGCTAGAGCTCTAGATGGCTACACCTTC. This encodes CSARALDGYTF. The rearrangement uses TRBV20-1 and TRBJ1-2, with no clear D. The CDR3 runs 11 residues. Trimming removed 1 base from V and 6 bases from J, with 6 bases in between. Germline CDR1 DFQATT, CDR2 SNEGSKA (reference sequence).

This clone was observed a handful of times. The chain recombines TRBV19 with TRBJ2-1; D not certain. CDR3 size: 13 residues. Per the germline V gene, CDR1 is LNHDA and CDR2 is SQIVND (reference sequence). V lost 3 bases, J lost 5 bases, and 8 bases lay in between. The CDR3 loop reads CASSIQINNEQFF. The CDR3 nucleotides read TGTGCCAGTAGTATCCAGATTAACAATGAGCAGTTCTTC.

The chain has TRBV10-3 and TRBJ2-7; D call uncertain. Trimming pared 10 bases from V and 2 bases from J, leaving 12 bases between. Germline V gives CDR1 ENHRY, CDR2 SYGVKD. This CDR3 is built from 12 residues. CDR3 DNA: TGTGCCACCGTGGATAGTGCCTACGAGCAGTACTTC. It specifies CATVDSAYEQYF.

This clone was counted between two and nine times. This chain joins TRBV7-2 and TRBJ2-3; tentatively, D is TRBD2 (6 bases). The germline V gene encodes CDR1 SGHTA and CDR2 FQGNSA. The V and J ends lost 3 bases and 2 bases respectively, with 15 bases between them. This CDR3 contains 16 residues. In nucleotides, the CDR3 is TGTGCCAGCAGCTTTGGGGCACGGGGGTTCACAGATACGCAGTATTTT. Amino acids: CASSFGARGFTDTQYF.